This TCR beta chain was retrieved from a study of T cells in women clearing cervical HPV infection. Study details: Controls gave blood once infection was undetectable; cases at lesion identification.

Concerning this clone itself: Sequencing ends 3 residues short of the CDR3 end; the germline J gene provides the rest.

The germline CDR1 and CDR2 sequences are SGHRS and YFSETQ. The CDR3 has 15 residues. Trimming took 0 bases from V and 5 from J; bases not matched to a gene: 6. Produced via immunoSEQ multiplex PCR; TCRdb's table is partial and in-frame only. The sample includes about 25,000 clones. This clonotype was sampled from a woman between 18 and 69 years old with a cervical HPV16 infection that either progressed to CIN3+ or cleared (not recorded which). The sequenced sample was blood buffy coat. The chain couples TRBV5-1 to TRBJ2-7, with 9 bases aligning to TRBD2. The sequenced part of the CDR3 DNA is TGCGCCAGCAGCTTGGAAGCGGGGGGACTTGACGAG. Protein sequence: CASSLEAGGLDE. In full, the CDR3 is CASSLEAGGLDEQYF.